This T cell receptor (beta chain) is from a study of post-analysis software for immune sequencing data. The CDR3 is 16 residues long. The trim removed 6 bases at V and 2 bases at J, leaving 10 bases unmatched. Germline loops: CDR1 SGHDT, CDR2 YYEEEE. Study conclusions and caveats: Patients used about five TRBV segments, including TRBV5-6, TRBV5-1 and TRBV20-1, more often than controls. Under F measure analysis, samples from one preparation batch co-clustered strongly. Diversity measured as normalized Chao1 was significantly lower in multiple sclerosis patients than in controls.

This clonotype has only a few counts. Antigen unknown. Tagging with unique molecular identifiers was a feature of the TCR beta cDNA libraries. Each sample of roughly 0.9 to 10 million input T cells yielded roughly 500,000 cDNA molecules, so each molecule approximated one T cell. From the PCR reads, TCRdb called clonotypes with MiXCR, one entry per CDR3 protein. Counted here are hundreds of thousands of distinct CDR3 sequences, approximately 30% occurring once; the ten biggest clones make up 0.56%. The chain couples TRBV5-6 to TRBJ2-3, with 9 bases identical to TRBD2. This receptor was obtained from a girl aged 5-17 years with multiple sclerosis. The sample comprised blood. CDR3 nucleotide sequence: TGTGCCAGCACCCTGGGGGTAGCGGGGGTCACAGATACGCAGTATTTT. This gives the protein CASTLGVAGVTDTQYF.